Shown below are 15 T cell receptor beta chains from a single sample sequenced in a study of T-cell memory formation after mild COVID-19. Each CDR3 protein gets one entry after TCRdb re-called the 5' RACE reads with MiXCR. In the table there are a few hundred thousand distinct CDR3 sequences, 20% to 25% of which are singletons. Sequencing was carried out using PBMCs or a T cell subset sorted from them (not recorded which). Source of these receptors: an adult woman who had mild COVID-19 (a few samples of this study predate the infection). Cell type and time point are not known.

V gene TRBV6-4 combines with J gene TRBJ1-1; D is perhaps TRBD1 (6 bases). The CDR3 sequence is 13 residues long. Germline V gene data show CDR1 as MRHNA and CDR2 as SNTAGT. Trimming took 6 bases from V and 1 from J, leaving 9 bases between them. This CDR3 is CASRKGENTEAFF. The CDR3 DNA reads TGTGCCAGCAGGAAGGGGGAGAACACTGAAGCTTTCTTT.

This clonotype occurred many times. The chain has TRBV6-5 and TRBJ2-4; TRBD1 matches at 9 bases. The J segment lost 2 bases and the V segment lost 6 bases, leaving 2 bases of the junction unmatched. CDR3 size: 14 residues. Germline loops: CDR1 MNHEY, CDR2 SVGAGI. The chain's CDR3 is CASRQGAPKNIQYF. Written as DNA, the CDR3 is TGTGCCAGCAGACAGGGGGCTCCCAAAAACATTCAGTACTTC.

CDR3 sequence: CASRPKLAGRPSEQYF. CDR3 DNA sequence: TGTGCCAGCAGACCAAAACTAGCGGGACGCCCTAGCGAGCAGTACTTC. The rearrangement uses TRBV6-6 and TRBJ2-7; 10 bases line up with TRBD2. The CDR3 runs to 16 residues. Per germline, CDR1 MNHNY and CDR2 SVGAGI (reference sequence). Trimming removed 6 bases from V and 6 bases from J; junction bases left unmatched: 14.

In this sample, this clonotype turned up a few times. The chain couples TRBV7-6 to TRBJ2-1; the match to TRBD2 covers 10 bases. The CDR3 is made up of 16 amino acids. Germline V CDR1 and CDR2: SGHVS, FNYEAQ. With V trimmed by 5 bases and J by 8 bases, 12 bases remained unmatched. In DNA form, the CDR3 reads TGTGCCAGCAGCCGCAGCGGGGGGGCCAAAGTATATGAGCAGTTCTTC. It translates to CASSRSGGAKVYEQFF. Supplemented by reference TRBV7-6 and TRBJ2-1, the full variable domain reads GAGVSQSPRYKVTKRGQDVALRCDPISGHVSLYWYRQALGQGPEFLTYFNYEAQQDKSGLPNDRFSAERPEGSISTLTIQRTEQRDSAMYRCASSRSGGAKVYEQFFGPGTRLTVL.

The CDR3 protein is CASSLRLGGPATQHF. The CDR3 DNA is TGTGCCAGCAGCTTGCGGCTGGGGGGCCCTGCGACCCAGCATTTT. The chain combines TRBV5-6 with TRBJ1-5, with a weak D call TRBD1 (6 bases). From germline, CDR1 is SGHDT and CDR2 YYEEEE. V was clipped by 1 base and J by 11 bases, with 19 bases between them. This CDR3 spans 15 amino acids. The full variable domain, rest sourced from reference TRBV5-6 and TRBJ1-5, is DAGVTQSPTHLIKTRGQQVTLRCSPKSGHDTVSWYQQALGQGPQFIFQYYEEEERQRGNFPDRFSGHQFPNYSSELNVNALLLGDSALYLCASSLRLGGPATQHFGDGTRLSIL.

This clonotype was picked up many times. This chain links TRBV29-1 with TRBJ2-3, with D uncertain. The CDR3 spans 15 residues. Per germline, CDR1 SQVTM and CDR2 ANQGSEA. V was shortened by 7 bases and J by 2 bases, with 19 bases between the two germline ends. The CDR3, as DNA: TGCAGCGCCGACCCAACGGCAGGCTACACAGATACGCAGTATTTT. Its protein product is CSADPTAGYTDTQYF.

A few counts support this clonotype. The junction differs from germline at one of its ends, possibly a read error. The chain couples TRBV7-7 to TRBJ2-5; 14 bases line up with TRBD2. The CDR3 is made up of 16 amino acids. Germline CDR1 and CDR2: SSHAT and FNYEAQ (reference sequence). CDR3 bases: TGTGCTAGCAGCCCCGGGACTAGCGGGAGCGAAGAGACCCAGTACTTC. Translation gives CASSPGTSGSEETQYF.

V usage is TRBV7-6 and J usage is TRBJ1-1; 9 bases are a match to TRBD1. CDR3 length equals 15 residues. Germline CDR1 reads SGHVS; CDR2 reads FNYEAQ. The J segment lost 2 bases and the V segment lost 4 bases, leaving 5 bases of the junction unmatched. The chain's CDR3 is CASSSGQGTNTEAFF. The CDR3 DNA follows: TGTGCCAGCAGCTCAGGACAGGGGACTAACACTGAAGCTTTCTTT.

Here the CDR3 reads CASSFFGDRQFF. CDR3 sequence (DNA): TGTGCCAGCAGTTTTTTCGGGGACAGGCAGTTCTTC. The chain couples TRBV12-3 or TRBV12-4 to TRBJ2-1, with TRBD1 identical over 7 bases. The ends lost 3 bases at V and 12 bases at J; junction bases unmatched: 5. CDR3 length: 12 residues.

This clonotype was seen more than once but under ten times. The chain has TRBV29-1 and TRBJ1-1, with D unresolved. Germline V gives CDR1 SQVTM, CDR2 ANQGSEA. V dropped 6 bases and J dropped 4 bases, with 9 bases sitting between them. CDR3 length: 11 residues. The CDR3 reads CSVARSTEAFF. The CDR3 nucleotides read TGCAGCGTAGCCAGGAGCACTGAAGCTTTCTTT.

The chain carries TRBV12-3 or TRBV12-4 and TRBJ2-7, with 8 bases identical to TRBD2. Trimming at V came to 3 bases and at J to 7 bases, leaving 14 bases not matched to a gene. CDR3 length: 16 amino acids. CDR3 DNA: TGTGCCAGCAGTTTCAGTTTGGCAGCGGGAGTTGAAGAGCAGTACTTC. Translation: CASSFSLAAGVEEQYF.

The chain carries TRBV19 and TRBJ2-1, with 13 bases identical to TRBD2. Trimming took 3 bases from V and 7 from J; bases not matched to a gene: 3. The CDR3 is made up of 15 amino acids. Per the germline V gene, CDR1 is LNHDA and CDR2 is SQIVND (reference sequence). CDR3 in DNA: TGTGCCAGTAGTATGTCGACTAGCGGGAGGAATGAGCAGTTCTTC. Its translation: CASSMSTSGRNEQFF. Using reference TRBV19 and TRBJ2-1 for the parts outside the CDR3, the full variable domain is DGGITQSPKYLFRKEGQNVTLSCEQNLNHDAMYWYRQDPGQGLRLIYYSQIVNDFQKGDIAEGYSVSREKKESFPLTVTSAQKNPTAFYLCASSMSTSGRNEQFFGPGTRLTVL.

This clonotype was detected a few times. J is TRBJ2-7 and V is TRBV6-5, with 10 bases matching TRBD2. The CDR3 length is 16 residues. V lost 0 bases to trimming and J lost 7 bases; unmatched junction nucleotides: 9. CDR1 and CDR2 from the germline V gene are MNHEY and SVGAGI. The CDR3 DNA reads as TGTGCCAGCAGTTACTCCGGAGCGGGAGGGCCGTCTGAGCAGTACTTC. Amino acid sequence: CASSYSGAGGPSEQYF.

A few counts support this clonotype. Here the CDR3 DNA reads TGTGCCAGCAGTGATGCTTTCTTCAGCACAGATACGCAGTATTTT. It translates to CASSDAFFSTDTQYF. This chain connects TRBV6-1 to TRBJ2-3; D is unclear. The CDR3 runs 15 residues. Germline CDR1 MNHNS, CDR2 SASEGT. The ends were cut back, 3 bases at V and 0 bases at J, with 10 bases in the middle.

The genes are TRBV10-2 and TRBJ2-7; TRBD2 aligns across 8 bases. The CDR3 runs 13 residues. In germline, CDR1 is WSHSY, CDR2 SAAADI. The trim removed 2 bases at V and 6 bases at J, leaving 3 bases unmatched. CDR3 in DNA: TGCGCCAGCAGTGAGAGCGCGGGAGGCGAGCAGTACTTC. This sequence encodes CASSESAGGEQYF.